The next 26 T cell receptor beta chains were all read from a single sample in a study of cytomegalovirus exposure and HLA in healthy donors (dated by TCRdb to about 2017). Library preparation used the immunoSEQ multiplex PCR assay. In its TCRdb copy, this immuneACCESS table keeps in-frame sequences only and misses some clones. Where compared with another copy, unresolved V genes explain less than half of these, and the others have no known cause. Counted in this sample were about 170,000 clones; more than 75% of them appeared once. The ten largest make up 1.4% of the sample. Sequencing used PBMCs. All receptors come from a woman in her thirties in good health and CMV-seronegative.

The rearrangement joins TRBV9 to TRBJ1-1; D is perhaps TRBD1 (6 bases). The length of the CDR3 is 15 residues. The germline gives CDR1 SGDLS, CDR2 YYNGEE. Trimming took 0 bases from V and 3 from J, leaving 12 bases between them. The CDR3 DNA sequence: TGTGCCAGCAGCGTAGTGGCAGGGGCAGACACTGAAGCTTTCTTT. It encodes CASSVVAGADTEAFF. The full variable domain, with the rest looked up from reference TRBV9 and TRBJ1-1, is DSGVTQTPKHLITATGQRVTLRCSPRSGDLSVYWYQQSLDQGLQFLIQYYNGEERAKGNILERFSAQQFPDLHSELNLSSLELGDSALYFCASSVVAGADTEAFFGQGTRLTVV.

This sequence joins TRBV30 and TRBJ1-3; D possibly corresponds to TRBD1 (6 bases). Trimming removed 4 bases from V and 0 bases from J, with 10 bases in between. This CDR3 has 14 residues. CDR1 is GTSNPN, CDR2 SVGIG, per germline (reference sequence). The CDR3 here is CAWNGQTSGNTIYF. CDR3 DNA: TGTGCCTGGAATGGACAGACCTCTGGAAACACCATATATTTT.

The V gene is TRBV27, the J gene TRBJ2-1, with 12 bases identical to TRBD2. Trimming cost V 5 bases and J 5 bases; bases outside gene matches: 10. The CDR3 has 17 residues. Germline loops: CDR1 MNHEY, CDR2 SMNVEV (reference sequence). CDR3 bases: TGTGCCAGCAGTAGCGAGCTAGCGGGGGGGCCCCACAATGAGCAGTTCTTC. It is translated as CASSSELAGGPHNEQFF.

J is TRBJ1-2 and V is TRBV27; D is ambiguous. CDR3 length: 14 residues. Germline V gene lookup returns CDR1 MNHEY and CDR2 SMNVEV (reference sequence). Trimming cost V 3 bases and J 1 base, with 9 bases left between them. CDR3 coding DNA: TGTGCCAGCAGTTTCCGTGTAGTTAACTATGGCTACACCTTC. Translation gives CASSFRVVNYGYTF.

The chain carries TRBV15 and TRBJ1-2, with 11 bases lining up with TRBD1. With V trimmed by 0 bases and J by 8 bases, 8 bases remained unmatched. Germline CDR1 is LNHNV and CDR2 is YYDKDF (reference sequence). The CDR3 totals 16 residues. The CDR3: CATSRDWTGGGRGYTF. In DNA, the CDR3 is TGTGCCACCAGCAGAGATTGGACAGGGGGCGGCCGAGGCTACACCTTC. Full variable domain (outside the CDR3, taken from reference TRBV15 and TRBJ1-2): DAMVIQNPRYQVTQFGKPVTLSCSQTLNHNVMYWYQQKSSQAPKLLFHYYDKDFNNEADTPDNFQSRRPNTSFCFLDIRSPGLGDTAMYLCATSRDWTGGGRGYTFGSGTRLTVV.

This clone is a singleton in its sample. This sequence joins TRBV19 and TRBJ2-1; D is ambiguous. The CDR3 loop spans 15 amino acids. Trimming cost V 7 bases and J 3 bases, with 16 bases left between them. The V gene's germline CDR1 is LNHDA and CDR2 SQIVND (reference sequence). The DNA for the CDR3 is TGTGCCAGTACAAACTACCGGTCGTACTACAATGAGCAGTTCTTC. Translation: CASTNYRSYYNEQFF.

The CDR3 is CASSLSGNQPQHF. The CDR3 DNA follows: TGTGCCAGCAGCTTATCCGGTAATCAGCCCCAGCATTTT. The V gene is TRBV7-6, the J gene TRBJ1-5, with D hard to call. Trimming stripped 2 bases from V and 4 bases from J, with 6 bases between. The CDR3 consists of 13 residues. From germline, CDR1 is SGHVS and CDR2 FNYEAQ. Drawing the rest from reference TRBV7-6 and TRBJ1-5, the complete variable domain is GAGVSQSPRYKVTKRGQDVALRCDPISGHVSLYWYRQALGQGPEFLTYFNYEAQQDKSGLPNDRFSAERPEGSISTLTIQRTEQRDSAMYRCASSLSGNQPQHFGDGTRLSIL.

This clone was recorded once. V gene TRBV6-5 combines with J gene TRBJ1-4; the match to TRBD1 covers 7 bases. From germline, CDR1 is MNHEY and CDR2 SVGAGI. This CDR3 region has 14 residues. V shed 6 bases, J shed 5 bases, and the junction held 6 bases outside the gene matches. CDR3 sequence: CASRSDRENEKLFF. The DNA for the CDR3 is TGTGCCAGCAGGTCAGACAGGGAAAATGAAAAACTGTTTTTT.

CDR3 region: CASSQDFSTGGSYEQYF. DNA for the CDR3: TGCGCCAGCAGCCAAGATTTTAGCACCGGAGGCTCCTACGAGCAGTACTTC. This chain joins TRBV4-1 and TRBJ2-7; possible D gene TRBD2, 5 bases. There are 17 residues in the CDR3. Germline CDR1 is MGHRA and CDR2 is YSYEKL. Trimming shortened V by 0 bases and J by 0 bases, and 15 bases separated the two germline ends.

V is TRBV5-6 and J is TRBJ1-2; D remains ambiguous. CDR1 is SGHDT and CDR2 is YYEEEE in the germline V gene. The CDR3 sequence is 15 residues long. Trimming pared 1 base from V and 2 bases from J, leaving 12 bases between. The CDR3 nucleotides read TGTGCCAGCAGCTTGTCGGTCACCTTAAACTATGGCTACACCTTC. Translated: CASSLSVTLNYGYTF.

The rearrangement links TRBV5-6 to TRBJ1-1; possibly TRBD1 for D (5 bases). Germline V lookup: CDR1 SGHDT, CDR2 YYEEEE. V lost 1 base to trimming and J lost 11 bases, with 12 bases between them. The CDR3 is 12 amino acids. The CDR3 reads CASSLRQGGAFF. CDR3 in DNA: TGTGCCAGCAGCTTGCGGCAGGGTGGCGCTTTCTTT.

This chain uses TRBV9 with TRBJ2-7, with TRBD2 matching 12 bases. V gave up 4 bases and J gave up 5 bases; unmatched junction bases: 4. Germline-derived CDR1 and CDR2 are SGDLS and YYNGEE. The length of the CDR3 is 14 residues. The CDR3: CASSLAGGRDEQYF. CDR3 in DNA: TGTGCCAGCAGCCTAGCGGGGGGGCGCGACGAGCAGTACTTC.

The CDR3 coding sequence is TGTGCCAGCAGCCCCAGGGGGGATACAGATACGCAGTATTTT. Encoded protein: CASSPRGDTDTQYF. The chain recombines TRBV5-5 with TRBJ2-3; possible D gene TRBD1, 7 bases. The length of the CDR3 is 14 residues. CDR1 SGHKS and CDR2 YYEKEE come from the germline V gene (reference sequence). Trimming left V 4 bases short and J 3 bases short, with 12 bases between.

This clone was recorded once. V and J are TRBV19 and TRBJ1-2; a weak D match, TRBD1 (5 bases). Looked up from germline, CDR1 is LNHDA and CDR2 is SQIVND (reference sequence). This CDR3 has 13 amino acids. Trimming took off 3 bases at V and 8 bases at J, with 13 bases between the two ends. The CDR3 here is CASSIAGLEGYTF. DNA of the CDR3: TGTGCCAGTAGTATCGCGGGGCTGGAAGGCTACACCTTC. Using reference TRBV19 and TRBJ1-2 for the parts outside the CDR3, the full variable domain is DGGITQSPKYLFRKEGQNVTLSCEQNLNHDAMYWYRQDPGQGLRLIYYSQIVNDFQKGDIAEGYSVSREKKESFPLTVTSAQKNPTAFYLCASSIAGLEGYTFGSGTRLTVV.

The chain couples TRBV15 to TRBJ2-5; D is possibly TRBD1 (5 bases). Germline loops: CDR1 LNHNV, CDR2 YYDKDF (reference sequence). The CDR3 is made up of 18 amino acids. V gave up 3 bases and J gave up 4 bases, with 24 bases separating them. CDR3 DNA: TGTGCCACCAGCAGTCTCCCTTCCCCATCATTTGACAGAGAGACCCAGTACTTC. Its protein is CATSSLPSPSFDRETQYF.

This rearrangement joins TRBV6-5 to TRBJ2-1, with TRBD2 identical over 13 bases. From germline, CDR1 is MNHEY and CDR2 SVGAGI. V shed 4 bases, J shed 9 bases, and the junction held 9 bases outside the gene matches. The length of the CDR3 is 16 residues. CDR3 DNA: TGTGCCAGCAGTTTCCTACTAGCGGGGGGGGCGGGTGAGCAGTTCTTC. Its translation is CASSFLLAGGAGEQFF.

CDR3 DNA sequence: TGCGCCAGCAGCTTACGGGACAGGGTTATTGAGCAGTTCTTC. Translating gives CASSLRDRVIEQFF. The genes are TRBV5-1 and TRBJ2-1; TRBD1 matches at 9 bases. Germline trimming cut 2 bases from V and 9 bases from J; bases unmatched to any gene: 6. Germline loops: CDR1 SGHRS, CDR2 YFSETQ. The CDR3 length is 14 residues.

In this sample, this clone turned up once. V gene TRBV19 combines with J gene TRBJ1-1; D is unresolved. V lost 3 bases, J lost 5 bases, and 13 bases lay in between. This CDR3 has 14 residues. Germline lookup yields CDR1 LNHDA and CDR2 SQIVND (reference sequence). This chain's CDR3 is CASSIGLGGTEAFF. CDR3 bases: TGTGCCAGTAGTATCGGCCTCGGAGGGACTGAAGCTTTCTTT.

CDR3 in DNA: TGTGCCAGCAGTTTACTCGGCGGGGGCGAGCAGTACTTC. It is translated as CASSLLGGGEQYF. V is TRBV27 and J is TRBJ2-7, with 7 bases aligning to TRBD2. CDR3 length: 13 amino acids. The V gene's germline CDR1 is MNHEY and CDR2 SMNVEV (reference sequence). V was pared by 2 bases and J by 6 bases, with 4 bases of the junction left unmatched.

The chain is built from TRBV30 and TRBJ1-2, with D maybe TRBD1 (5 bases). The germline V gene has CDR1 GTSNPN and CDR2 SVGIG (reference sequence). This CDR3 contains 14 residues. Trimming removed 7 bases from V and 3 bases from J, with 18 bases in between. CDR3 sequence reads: CASPGGGNYYGYTF. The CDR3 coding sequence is TGTGCCTCCCCGGGCGGGGGAAACTACTATGGCTACACCTTC.

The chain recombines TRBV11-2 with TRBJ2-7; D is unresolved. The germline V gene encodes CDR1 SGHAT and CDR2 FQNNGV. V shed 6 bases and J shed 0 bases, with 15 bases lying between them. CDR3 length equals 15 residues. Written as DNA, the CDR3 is TGTGCCAGCAGTTACAGTGGCCTAAGCTCCTACGAGCAGTACTTC. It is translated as CASSYSGLSSYEQYF.

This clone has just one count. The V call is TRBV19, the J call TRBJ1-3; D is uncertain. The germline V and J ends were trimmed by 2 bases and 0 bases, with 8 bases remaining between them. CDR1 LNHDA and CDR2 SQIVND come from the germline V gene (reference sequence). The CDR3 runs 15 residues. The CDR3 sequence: CASSIYPSSGNTIYF. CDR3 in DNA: TGTGCCAGTAGTATATACCCGAGCTCTGGAAACACCATATATTTT.

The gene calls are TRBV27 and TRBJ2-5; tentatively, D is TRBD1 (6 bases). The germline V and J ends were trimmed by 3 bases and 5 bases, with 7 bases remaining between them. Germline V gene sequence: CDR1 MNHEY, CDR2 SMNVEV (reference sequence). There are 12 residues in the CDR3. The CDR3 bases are TGTGCCAGCAGTTTGAGGGGGGAGACCCAGTACTTC. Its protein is CASSLRGETQYF.

CDR3 protein: CASSQLTLSSGGTTDTQYF. The CDR3 nucleotides read TGTGCCAGCAGCCAACTAACCCTCTCTAGCGGGGGAACCACAGATACGCAGTATTTT. The chain couples TRBV4-2 to TRBJ2-3; 10 bases fit TRBD2. CDR1 LGHNA and CDR2 YNFKEQ come from the germline V gene. V lost 2 bases, J lost 2 bases, and 13 bases stayed unmatched. This CDR3 comprises 19 residues.

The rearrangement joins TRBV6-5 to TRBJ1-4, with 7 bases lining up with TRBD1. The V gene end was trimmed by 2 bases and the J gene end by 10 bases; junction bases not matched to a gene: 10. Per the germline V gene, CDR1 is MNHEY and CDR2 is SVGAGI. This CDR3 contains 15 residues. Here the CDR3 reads CASSYEQGIGAKLFF. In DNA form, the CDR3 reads TGTGCCAGCAGTTACGAACAGGGGATAGGGGCAAAACTGTTTTTT.

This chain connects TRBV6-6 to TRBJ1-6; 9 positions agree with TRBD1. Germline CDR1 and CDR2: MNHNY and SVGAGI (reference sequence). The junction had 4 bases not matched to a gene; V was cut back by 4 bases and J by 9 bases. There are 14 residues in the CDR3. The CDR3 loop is CASSFTGQGSPLHF. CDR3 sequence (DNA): TGTGCCAGCAGTTTCACGGGACAGGGTTCACCCCTCCACTTT.